This TCR beta chain comes out of a study of metastatic and nonmetastatic thyroid tumors. Study outcomes and limitations: In blood and tumor, TCR beta diversity was reportedly significantly higher in malignant thyroid tumors than in benign nodules.

A remark on this clone: Its antigen is as yet unknown.

TCRdb re-called clones from the PCR reads using MiXCR. The profile shows approximately 2,500 clones, under 35% of them singletons. J lost 1 base, V lost 4 bases, and 2 bases had no gene match. The CDR3 extends over 14 amino acids. The germline CDR1 and CDR2 sequences are MDHEN and SYDVKM. Each patient went into thyroid surgery without having received any treatment. This clonotype originated in a female donor with papillary thyroid cancer or a benign thyroid nodule (not recorded which). Some clones in this sample may be carry-over from other donors' samples. The chain joins TRBV28 to TRBJ1-1, with 8 bases that match TRBD1. Material: tumor tissue. The CDR3 is CASSWGQANTEAFF. The CDR3 DNA reads as TGTGCCAGCAGTTGGGGACAGGCGAACACTGAAGCTTTCTTT.